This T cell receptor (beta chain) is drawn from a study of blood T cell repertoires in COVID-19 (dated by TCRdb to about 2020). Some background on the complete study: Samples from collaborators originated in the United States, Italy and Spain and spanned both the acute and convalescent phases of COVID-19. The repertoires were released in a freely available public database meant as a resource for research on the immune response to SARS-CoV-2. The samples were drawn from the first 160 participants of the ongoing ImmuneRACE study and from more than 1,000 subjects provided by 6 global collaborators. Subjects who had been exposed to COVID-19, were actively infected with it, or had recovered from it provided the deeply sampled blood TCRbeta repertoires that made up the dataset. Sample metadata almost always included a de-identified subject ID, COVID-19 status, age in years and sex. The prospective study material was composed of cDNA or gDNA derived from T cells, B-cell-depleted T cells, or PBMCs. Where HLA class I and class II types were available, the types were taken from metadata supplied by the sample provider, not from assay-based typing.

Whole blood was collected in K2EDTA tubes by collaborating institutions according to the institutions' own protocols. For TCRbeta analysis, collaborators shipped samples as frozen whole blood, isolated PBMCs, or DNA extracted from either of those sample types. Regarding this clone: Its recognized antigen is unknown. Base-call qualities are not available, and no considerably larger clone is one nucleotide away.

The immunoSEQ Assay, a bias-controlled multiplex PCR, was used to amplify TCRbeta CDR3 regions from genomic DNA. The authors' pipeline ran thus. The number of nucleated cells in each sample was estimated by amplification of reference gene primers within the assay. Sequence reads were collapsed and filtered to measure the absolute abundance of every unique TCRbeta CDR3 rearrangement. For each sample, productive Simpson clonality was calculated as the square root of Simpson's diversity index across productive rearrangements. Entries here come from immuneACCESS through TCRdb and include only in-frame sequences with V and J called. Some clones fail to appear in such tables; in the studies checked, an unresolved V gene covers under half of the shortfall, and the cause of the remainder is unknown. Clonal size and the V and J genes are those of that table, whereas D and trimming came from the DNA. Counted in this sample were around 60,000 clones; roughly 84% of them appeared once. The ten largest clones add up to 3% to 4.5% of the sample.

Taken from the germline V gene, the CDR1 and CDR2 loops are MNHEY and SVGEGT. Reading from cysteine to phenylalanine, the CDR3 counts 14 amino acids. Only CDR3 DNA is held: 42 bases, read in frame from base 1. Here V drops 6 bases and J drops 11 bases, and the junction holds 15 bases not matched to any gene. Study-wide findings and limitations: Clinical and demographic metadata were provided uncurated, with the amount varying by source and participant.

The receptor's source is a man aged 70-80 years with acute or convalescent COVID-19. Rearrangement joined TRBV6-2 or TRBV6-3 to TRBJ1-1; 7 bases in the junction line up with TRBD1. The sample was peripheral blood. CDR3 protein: CASSRQGLNGEAFF. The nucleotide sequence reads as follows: TGTGCCAGCAGCCGACAGGGCCTAAATGGGGAGGCTTTCTTT.